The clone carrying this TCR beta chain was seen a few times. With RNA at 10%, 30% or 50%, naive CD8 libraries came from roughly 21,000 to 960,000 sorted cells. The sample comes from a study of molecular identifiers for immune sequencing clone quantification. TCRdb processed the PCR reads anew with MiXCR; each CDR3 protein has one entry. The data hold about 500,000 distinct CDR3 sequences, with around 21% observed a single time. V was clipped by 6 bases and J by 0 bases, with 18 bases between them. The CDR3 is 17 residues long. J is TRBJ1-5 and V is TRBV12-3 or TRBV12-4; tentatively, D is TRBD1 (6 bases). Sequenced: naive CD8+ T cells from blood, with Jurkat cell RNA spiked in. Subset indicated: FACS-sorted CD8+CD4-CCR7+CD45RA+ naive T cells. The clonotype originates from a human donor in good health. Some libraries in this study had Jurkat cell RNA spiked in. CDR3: CASSPSAGAISNQPQHF. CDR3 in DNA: TGTGCCAGCAGCCCAAGCGCAGGGGCCATTAGCAATCAGCCCCAGCATTTT.